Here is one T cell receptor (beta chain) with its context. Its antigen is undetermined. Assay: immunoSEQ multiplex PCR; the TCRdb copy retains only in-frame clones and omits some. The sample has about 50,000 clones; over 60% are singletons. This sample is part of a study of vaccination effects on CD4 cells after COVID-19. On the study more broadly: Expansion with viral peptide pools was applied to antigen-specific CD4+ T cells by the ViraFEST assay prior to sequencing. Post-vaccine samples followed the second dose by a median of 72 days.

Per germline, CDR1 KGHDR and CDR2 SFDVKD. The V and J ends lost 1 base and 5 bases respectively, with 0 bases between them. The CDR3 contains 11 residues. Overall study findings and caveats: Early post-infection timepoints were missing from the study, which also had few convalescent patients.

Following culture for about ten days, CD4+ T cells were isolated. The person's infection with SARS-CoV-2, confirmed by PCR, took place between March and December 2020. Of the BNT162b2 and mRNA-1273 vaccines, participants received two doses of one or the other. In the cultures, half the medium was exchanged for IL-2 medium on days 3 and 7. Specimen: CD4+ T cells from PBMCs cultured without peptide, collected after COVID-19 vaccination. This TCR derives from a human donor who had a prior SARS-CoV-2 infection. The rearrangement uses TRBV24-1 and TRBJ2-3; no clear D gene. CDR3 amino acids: CATSDLDTQYF. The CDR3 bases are TGTGCCACCAGTGATTTAGATACGCAGTATTTT.